The 32 T cell receptor beta chains below come from one sample, sequenced in a study of blood T cell repertoires in COVID-19. Data came from immunoSEQ multiplex PCR; TCRdb stores just in-frame clones and leaves some out. The repertoire has 70,000 to 100,000 clones, 88% of them found once; the top ten carry roughly 46%. Input material: peripheral blood. The source is a human donor in a cohort sampled during active COVID-19.

The genes are TRBV9 and TRBJ2-7; 13 nucleotides align to TRBD2. This CDR3 region has 15 residues. The trim removed 4 bases at V and 5 bases at J, leaving 6 bases unmatched. Looked up from germline, CDR1 is SGDLS and CDR2 is YYNGEE. The CDR3 protein is CASSPQGLAGNEQYF. DNA for the CDR3: TGTGCCAGCAGCCCACAGGGACTAGCGGGAAACGAGCAGTACTTC.

V is TRBV11-3 and J is TRBJ2-3; D is perhaps TRBD1 (5 bases). The CDR3 is 13 amino acids. The ends were cut back, 8 bases at V and 0 bases at J, with 9 bases in the middle. CDR1 and CDR2 from the germline V gene are SGHNT and YENEEA. The DNA of the CDR3 is TGTGCCAGCGGGCAGGGAAGCACAGATACGCAGTATTTT. Translating gives CASGQGSTDTQYF.

The gene calls are TRBV7-2 and TRBJ2-7; TRBD2 matches at 8 bases. V lost 1 base to trimming and J lost 5 bases; unmatched junction nucleotides: 7. The germline V gene encodes CDR1 SGHTA and CDR2 FQGNSA. CDR3 size: 15 residues. The CDR3 DNA is TGTGCCAGCAGCTTAGGAGCGGGAGCCCAACACGAGCAGTACTTC. It is translated as CASSLGAGAQHEQYF.

The CDR3 is CASSPNRRGGPPSGANVLTF. The CDR3 region has the DNA TGTGCCAGCAGTCCCAATCGGCGGGGGGGTCCCCCCTCTGGGGCCAACGTCCTGACTTTC. The rearrangement links TRBV27 to TRBJ2-6; 9 bases are a match to TRBD2. From germline, CDR1 is MNHEY and CDR2 SMNVEV (reference sequence). The CDR3 has 20 amino acids. The ends lost 5 bases at V and 0 bases at J; junction bases unmatched: 14.

This clone has just one count. The V and J genes are TRBV5-4 and TRBJ2-5, with TRBD2 identical over 9 bases. The CDR3 extends over 18 amino acids. Looked up from germline, CDR1 is SGHNT and CDR2 is YYREEE (reference sequence). Trimming took 1 base from V and 5 from J; bases not matched to a gene: 15. This CDR3 is CASSLMTSGAKGEETQYF. In DNA form, the CDR3 reads TGTGCCAGCAGCTTGATGACTAGCGGAGCGAAGGGTGAGGAGACCCAGTACTTC. Based on the CDR3 plus reference TRBV5-4 and TRBJ2-5, the full variable domain is ETGVTQSPTHLIKTRGQQVTLRCSSQSGHNTVSWYQQALGQGPQFIFQYYREEENGRGNFPPRFSGLQFPNYSSELNVNALELDDSALYLCASSLMTSGAKGEETQYFGPGTRLLVL.

The CDR3 sequence: CASSTGWGGTAYEQYF. In nucleotides, the CDR3 is TGTGCCAGCAGCACCGGCTGGGGCGGGACCGCCTACGAGCAGTACTTC. The chain uses TRBV5-6 and TRBJ2-7; tentatively, D is TRBD2 (6 bases). The V gene's germline CDR1 is SGHDT and CDR2 YYEEEE. Between the trimmed V and J ends, which lost 4 bases and 2 bases, there was a span of 19 bases. The CDR3 runs to 16 residues.

The rearrangement joins TRBV7-9 to TRBJ1-2; the D is unclear. This CDR3 has 12 amino acids. The germline V gene encodes CDR1 SEHNR and CDR2 FQNEAQ (reference sequence). Trimming cost V 2 bases and J 3 bases, with 4 bases left between them. The CDR3: CASSLSYYGYTF. The CDR3 region has the DNA TGTGCCAGCAGCTTAAGCTACTATGGCTACACCTTC.

The chain joins TRBV19 to TRBJ2-7; 8 nucleotides align to TRBD1. The CDR3 contains 14 residues. In germline, CDR1 is LNHDA, CDR2 SQIVND (reference sequence). The V segment lost 5 bases and the J segment 2 bases; nucleotides outside the gene matches: 5. The CDR3 reads CASSEGTGTYEQYF. DNA of the CDR3: TGTGCCAGTAGTGAAGGGACAGGTACCTACGAGCAGTACTTC.

The chain uses TRBV9 and TRBJ2-3, with 13 bases fitting TRBD2. The CDR3 is 17 amino acids. In germline, CDR1 is SGDLS, CDR2 YYNGEE. Trimming cost V 0 bases and J 2 bases; bases outside gene matches: 3. The CDR3 region is CASSVGGLAGDTDTQYF. The CDR3 DNA reads as TGTGCCAGCAGCGTAGGAGGACTAGCGGGAGACACAGATACGCAGTATTTT.

This rearrangement joins TRBV4-2 to TRBJ2-1; D perhaps matches TRBD2 (5 bases). This CDR3 contains 15 residues. V was pared by 0 bases and J by 6 bases, with 12 bases between. Germline V lookup: CDR1 LGHNA, CDR2 YNFKEQ. The CDR3 coding sequence is TGTGCCAGCAGCCAAGAAGTGGGGAGCCCCAATGAGCAGTTCTTC. Encoded protein: CASSQEVGSPNEQFF.

The J gene is TRBJ2-7, the V gene TRBV9; the D gene is possibly TRBD1 (6 bases). Germline lookup yields CDR1 SGDLS and CDR2 YYNGEE. V shed 0 bases and J shed 7 bases, with 14 bases lying between them. The CDR3 has 14 residues. The CDR3 here is CASSVVGQGSEQYF. The CDR3, as DNA: TGTGCCAGCAGCGTAGTGGGACAAGGGTCGGAGCAGTACTTC.

This CDR3 reads CASSHPTVFNYGYTF. CDR3 DNA: TGCGCCAGCAGTCACCCGACAGTTTTTAACTATGGCTACACCTTC. This chain joins TRBV23-1 and TRBJ1-2, with a weak D call TRBD1 (5 bases). TRBV23-1 is reported as an ORF; its role is uncertain. CDR3 length: 15 amino acids. V was shortened by 3 bases and J by 1 base, with 12 bases between the two germline ends.

The chain combines TRBV7-9 with TRBJ1-5; D possibly corresponds to TRBD1 (6 bases). The CDR3 consists of 14 residues. From germline, CDR1 is SEHNR and CDR2 FQNEAQ (reference sequence). V lost 5 bases and J 0 bases, leaving 8 bases between the germline ends. The CDR3 DNA reads TGTGCCAGCAGCAAACAGGGTAGCAATCAGCCCCAGCATTTT. This translates into CASSKQGSNQPQHF.

This clone was detected only once. The J gene is TRBJ1-2, the V gene TRBV19; D not certain. In germline, CDR1 is LNHDA, CDR2 SQIVND (reference sequence). The V end lost 0 bases, the J end lost 3 bases, and 5 bases lay between the germline ends. This CDR3 is 13 amino acids long. CDR3 sequence: CASSIDRDYGYTF. DNA of the CDR3: TGTGCCAGTAGTATAGATCGAGACTATGGCTACACCTTC.

The chain is built from TRBV3-1 (or the pseudogene TRBV3-2) and TRBJ1-1; 12 nucleotides match TRBD1. Germline assignment: CDR1 LGHDT and CDR2 YNNKEL (reference sequence). The V segment lost 2 bases and the J segment 5 bases; nucleotides outside the gene matches: 9. This CDR3 has 17 residues. CDR3 region: CASSQPGTGGRGTEAFF. The CDR3 region has the DNA TGTGCCAGCAGCCAACCCGGGACAGGGGGCCGGGGAACTGAAGCTTTCTTT.

The V gene is TRBV6-2 or TRBV6-3, the J gene TRBJ1-3, with no clear D. CDR1 is MNHEY, CDR2 SVGEGT, per germline. V lost 5 bases and J 3 bases, leaving 14 bases between the germline ends. The CDR3 loop spans 15 amino acids. The CDR3 protein is CASSRLGFRGNTIYF. In DNA form, the CDR3 reads TGTGCCAGCAGTCGACTCGGGTTTCGTGGAAACACCATATATTTT.

The V call is TRBV3-1 (or the pseudogene TRBV3-2), the J call TRBJ2-3; possibly TRBD2 for D (5 bases). From germline, CDR1 is LGHDT and CDR2 YNNKEL (reference sequence). V was trimmed by 4 bases and J by 2 bases, leaving 16 bases between them. CDR3 length: 16 residues. DNA of the CDR3: TGTGCCAGCAGCCCCTCCGCTAGCAGACCCACAGATACGCAGTATTTT. This codes for CASSPSASRPTDTQYF.

This clone appeared a few times. The V gene is TRBV5-6, the J gene TRBJ1-2, with 9 bases identical to TRBD1. V shed 4 bases, J shed 4 bases, and the junction held 5 bases outside the gene matches. The length of the CDR3 is 14 residues. The germline gives CDR1 SGHDT, CDR2 YYEEEE. CDR3 coding DNA: TGTGCCAGCAGCAAGGACAGGGGAGGCTATGGCTACACCTTC. Translation: CASSKDRGGYGYTF. The whole variable domain, filled in from reference TRBV5-6 and TRBJ1-2, reads DAGVTQSPTHLIKTRGQQVTLRCSPKSGHDTVSWYQQALGQGPQFIFQYYEEEERQRGNFPDRFSGHQFPNYSSELNVNALLLGDSALYLCASSKDRGGYGYTFGSGTRLTVV.

The V call is TRBV6-2 or TRBV6-3, the J call TRBJ2-1; 10 nucleotides match TRBD2. This CDR3 comprises 14 residues. With V trimmed by 9 bases and J by 0 bases, 2 bases remained unmatched. Looked up from germline, CDR1 is MNHEY and CDR2 is SVGEGT. The CDR3 loop is CASSGRSSYNEQFF. The CDR3 DNA follows: TGTGCCAGTAGCGGGAGGAGCTCCTACAATGAGCAGTTCTTC.

This clone appeared once. V is TRBV7-2 and J is TRBJ2-7, with D possibly TRBD2 on 6 matching bases. The CDR3 has 16 residues. Germline V gives CDR1 SGHTA, CDR2 FQGNSA. V was pared by 2 bases and J by 0 bases, with 14 bases between. The CDR3 region has the DNA TGTGCCAGCAGCTTATTAGGAATCGGGAGCTCCTACGAGCAGTACTTC. Amino acids: CASSLLGIGSSYEQYF.

This rearrangement joins TRBV2 to TRBJ2-1, with D possibly TRBD1 on 5 matching bases. The CDR3 is made up of 14 amino acids. Trimming took 1 base from V and 6 from J, leaving 10 bases between them. Germline V gene sequence: CDR1 SNHLY, CDR2 FYNNEI. The CDR3 coding sequence is TGTGCCAGCAGTGAAGTGCAGGGCGGCAATGAGCAGTTCTTC. Residues: CASSEVQGGNEQFF.

The genes are TRBV7-8 and TRBJ1-5; D remains unclear. The CDR3 covers 15 residues. With 5 bases removed from V and 7 bases from J, the gap between germline ends came to 18 bases. CDR1 and CDR2 from the germline V gene are SGHVS and FQNEAQ. CDR3 protein: CASSPRRDRRQPQHF. CDR3 DNA: TGTGCCAGCAGCCCCAGGAGGGATAGGCGACAGCCCCAGCATTTT.

V gene TRBV18 combines with J gene TRBJ2-5; TRBD1 agrees at 7 bases. With V trimmed by 3 bases and J by 2 bases, 3 bases remained unmatched. The CDR3 spans 14 residues. From germline, CDR1 is KGHSH and CDR2 LQKENI. The CDR3 protein is CASSPGQQQETQYF. CDR3 nucleotide sequence: TGTGCCAGCTCACCGGGACAGCAGCAAGAGACCCAGTACTTC.

This clone was seen once. The V and J genes are TRBV2 and TRBJ1-2; D unresolved. The germline V gene encodes CDR1 SNHLY and CDR2 FYNNEI. The CDR3 has 12 amino acids. V lost 3 bases to trimming and J lost 1 base, with 3 bases between them. CDR3 protein: CASSDSNYGYTF. Here the CDR3 DNA reads TGTGCCAGCAGTGATAGTAACTATGGCTACACCTTC.

This chain joins TRBV10-1 and TRBJ2-3; no definite D call. V lost 2 bases, J lost 0 bases, and 12 bases lay in between. CDR3 length: 16 amino acids. The germline V gene encodes CDR1 WNHNN and CDR2 SYGVQD (reference sequence). CDR3 DNA sequence: TGCGCCAGCAGTGAGATTATGGCTTTGAGCACAGATACGCAGTATTTT. It codes for CASSEIMALSTDTQYF.

The count of this clone is one. The same CDR3 arises from other DNA sequences in this sample as well. The rearrangement uses TRBV29-1 and TRBJ2-7, with D possibly being TRBD1 (6 bases). The V end lost 4 bases, the J end lost 0 bases, and 7 bases lay between the germline ends. Germline assignment: CDR1 SQVTM and CDR2 ANQGSEA. This CDR3 is built from 12 residues. CDR3 sequence reads: CSVGGRSYEQYF. DNA for the CDR3: TGCAGCGTTGGGGGGCGCTCCTACGAGCAGTACTTC.

This chain links TRBV6-5 with TRBJ1-1, with 7 positions matching TRBD1. Losses at the gene ends were 2 bases for V and 8 bases for J; bases not matched to a gene: 5. Looked up from germline, CDR1 is MNHEY and CDR2 is SVGAGI. CDR3 size: 13 residues. The CDR3 is CASSYATGQEAFF. The CDR3 DNA follows: TGTGCCAGCAGTTACGCAACGGGACAGGAAGCTTTCTTT.

Worth noting for this clone: Other nucleotide sequences in the sample specify the same CDR3. J is TRBJ2-4 and V is TRBV6-1, with TRBD2 matching 13 bases. J lost 2 bases, V lost 2 bases, and 21 bases had no gene match. Germline CDR1 is MNHNS and CDR2 is SASEGT. The CDR3 consists of 23 residues. The CDR3 region is CASSESQTRLAGGRSRSKNIQYF. The CDR3 nucleotides read TGTGCCAGCAGTGAAAGCCAGACAAGACTAGCGGGGGGCAGAAGCCGCTCCAAAAACATTCAGTACTTC.

This chain joins TRBV24-1 and TRBJ2-3; no clear D. Trimming cost V 4 bases and J 2 bases, with 12 bases left between them. The germline V gene encodes CDR1 KGHDR and CDR2 SFDVKD. The CDR3 length is 15 residues. CDR3 DNA: TGTGCCACCAGTGACCCCCGAGAAACCACAGATACGCAGTATTTT. It yields the protein CATSDPRETTDTQYF.

The chain recombines TRBV14 with TRBJ2-7; 13 bases line up with TRBD2. The CDR3 length is 15 residues. Germline V gene data show CDR1 as SGHDN and CDR2 as FVKESK. V lost 4 bases, J lost 2 bases, and 2 bases stayed unmatched. CDR3 in amino acids: CASSRGTSGTYEQYF. The DNA for the CDR3 is TGTGCCAGCAGCCGGGGGACTAGCGGGACCTACGAGCAGTACTTC.

This clone came up a few times. V usage is TRBV7-3 and J usage is TRBJ2-5; 7 bases agree with TRBD1. The V and J ends lost 5 bases and 1 base, in that order; junction bases with no gene match: 4. The CDR3 length is 14 residues. Germline CDR1 is SGHTA and CDR2 is FQGTGA. The CDR3 sequence: CASSPGQRQETQYF. The CDR3 DNA follows: TGTGCCAGCAGCCCGGGACAGCGCCAAGAGACCCAGTACTTC.

This clone was detected only once. The V and J genes are TRBV28 and TRBJ2-4; D unresolved. V lost 6 bases, J lost 2 bases, and 14 bases lay in between. Germline lookup yields CDR1 MDHEN and CDR2 SYDVKM. The CDR3 is made up of 15 amino acids. CDR3 residues: CASRPHGPSKNIQYF. The CDR3 nucleotides are TGTGCCAGCAGGCCACATGGCCCTTCCAAAAACATTCAGTACTTC.